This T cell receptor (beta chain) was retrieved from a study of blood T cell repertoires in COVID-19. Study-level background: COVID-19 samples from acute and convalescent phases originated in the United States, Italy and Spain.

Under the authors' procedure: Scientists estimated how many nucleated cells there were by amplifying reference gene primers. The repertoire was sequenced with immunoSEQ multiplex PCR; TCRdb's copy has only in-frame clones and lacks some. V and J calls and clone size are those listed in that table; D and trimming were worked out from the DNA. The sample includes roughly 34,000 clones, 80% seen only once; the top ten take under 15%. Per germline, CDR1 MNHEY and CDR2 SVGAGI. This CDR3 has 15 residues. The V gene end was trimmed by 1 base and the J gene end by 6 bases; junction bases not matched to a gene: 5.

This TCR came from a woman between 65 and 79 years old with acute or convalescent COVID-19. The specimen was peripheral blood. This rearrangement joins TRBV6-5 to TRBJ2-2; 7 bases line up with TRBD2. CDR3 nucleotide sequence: TGTGCCAGCAGTTACTACAGCGGGGTTTCCGGGGAGCTGTTTTTT. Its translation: CASSYYSGVSGELFF.